The T cell receptor beta chain under discussion was sequenced for a study of T cells in Graves' hyperthyroidism and ophthalmopathy. Exclusion followed for patients with uncontrolled infection, other autoimmune disease, pregnancy or lactation. PBMCs were collected from an approximately 9 ml volume of fresh peripheral blood. Study-level points and caveats: Ophthalmopathy was separated from stable hyperthyroidism by a 13 V-J model.

The CDR3 is made up of 12 amino acids. V lost 1 base, J lost 5 bases, and 5 bases lay in between. Germline lookup yields CDR1 MGHRA and CDR2 YSYEKL. This clonotype was observed many times. Antigen specificity is unknown. Amplification targeted TCR beta CDR3 regions from RNA transcripts. First-round RT-PCR of the TCR CDR3 relied on the HTBI primer set. TCRdb processed the multiplex PCR reads anew with MiXCR; each CDR3 protein has one entry. The repertoire holds around 350,000 distinct CDR3 sequences, with about 18% as singletons. The TCR was taken from a woman younger than 45 with Graves' hyperthyroidism that later progressed to Graves' ophthalmopathy. V gene TRBV4-1 combines with J gene TRBJ1-2; no definite D call. The source material was blood. The CDR3 region has the DNA TGCGCCAGCAGCCAAGCCGTATATGGCTACACCTTC. This translates into CASSQAVYGYTF.